One sample yielded the 5 T cell receptor beta chains listed below, sequenced in a study of OX40 agonist ivuxolimab in advanced cancers. Some clones are missing from TCRdb's copy, which holds only in-frame ones; the method was immunoSEQ multiplex PCR. This sample has over 15,000 clones, with approximately 78% found just once. Sequences were derived from CD4+ or CD8+ T cells sorted from blood, sampled in a trial of the OX40 agonist ivuxolimab. The receptors derive from an adult with an advanced solid tumor such as melanoma, head and neck, liver or kidney cancer.

Worth noting for this clone: At one end the junction does not follow the germline gene, possibly because of a read error. The chain combines TRBV4-2 with TRBJ2-1; 11 bases line up with TRBD2. Germline V CDR1 and CDR2: LGHNA, YNFKEQ. The CDR3 contains 19 residues. CDR3 protein: CASNQGTSGGPSSYNEQFF. The CDR3 coding sequence is TGTGCCAGCAACCAAGGGACTAGCGGAGGTCCCAGCTCCTACAATGAGCAGTTCTTC.

V usage is TRBV18 and J usage is TRBJ2-7; D gene ambiguous. This CDR3 is built from 12 residues. Germline-derived CDR1 and CDR2 are KGHSH and LQKENI. V shed 1 base and J shed 3 bases, with 4 bases lying between them. The CDR3 is CASSPRLYEQYF. CDR3 DNA sequence: TGTGCCAGCTCACCACGTCTCTACGAGCAGTACTTC.

This clone was seen once. The rearrangement links TRBV7-2 to TRBJ1-5, with D hard to call. CDR1 is SGHTA, CDR2 FQGNSA, per germline. CDR3 size: 14 residues. V dropped 6 bases and J dropped 3 bases, with 12 bases sitting between them. The CDR3: CASSSPEHNQPQHF. The CDR3 DNA follows: TGTGCCAGCAGTTCTCCAGAGCACAATCAGCCCCAGCATTTT.

The chain employs TRBV4-3 and TRBJ2-1; 9 nucleotides line up with TRBD2. Losses at the gene ends were 0 bases for V and 0 bases for J; bases not matched to a gene: 3. CDR3 size: 17 residues. The germline V gene encodes CDR1 LGHNA and CDR2 YSLEER. CDR3 loop: CASSQDNSGSSYNEQFF. For the CDR3, the DNA is TGCGCCAGCAGCCAAGATAATAGCGGGAGCTCCTACAATGAGCAGTTCTTC.

This clone was seen only a few times. This chain uses TRBV30 with TRBJ1-3; no definite D call. The CDR3 length is 14 residues. CDR1 is GTSNPN, CDR2 SVGIG, per germline (reference sequence). The V and J ends lost 0 bases and 4 bases respectively, with 10 bases between them. The CDR3 region is CAWSVTGGGNTIYF. The CDR3 DNA is TGTGCCTGGAGTGTGACGGGCGGCGGAAACACCATATATTTT.